A single T cell receptor (beta chain) is shown here with its context. What this receptor recognizes is not known. No quality values exist for individual bases; no much larger clone is one base distant. The data belong to a study of shared T cell receptors in the human thymus (dated by TCRdb to the early 2020s). Describing the broader study: The study examined how the human thymus generates shared, self-reactive T-cell receptor alpha chains.

Ends trimmed: V by 0 bases, J by 3 bases; bases unmatched to a gene: 14. Per the germline V gene (reference sequence), MNHEY is the CDR1 and SMNVEV is the CDR2. The CDR3 covers 19 residues, taking in both the cysteine and the phenylalanine. Only the CDR3 DNA is retained, 57 bases long and in frame from the first base. Library preparation was by the immunoSEQ multiplex PCR assay. TCRdb stores this immuneACCESS table with in-frame sequences only. Part of the clones is absent; in the studies checked, under half of the shortfall reflects unresolved V genes, and no reason is known for the rest. In all, the sample holds almost 550,000 clones, and more than 75% of those were seen once. More than 0.01% of the sample goes to the ten largest clones. This same sample was also taken into another study, of human thymus T cells. The second paper further reports: Donors were immunologically healthy infants undergoing open corrective cardiac surgery for congenital heart defects in Finland. The thymus tissue came from surgical resects taken out during corrective cardiac surgery. Both the thymic and the peripheral blood repertoires appeared to show biased V and J gene segment usage. The related research reported highly overlapping thymic TCR repertoires among unrelated individuals. The study described the TCR alpha and beta repertoires in under ten infant thymus samples and a few matching peripheral blood samples. Donor ages ranging from roughly 6 to 244 days were recorded, and a handful of male and two female infants were included in the cohort. Thymocytes were mechanically released from the tissue and were stored as pellets of about 9-33 million cells at -70 degrees C. Genomic DNA was extracted from frozen cell pellets with a QIAsymphony instrument. The immunoSEQ multiplex PCR assay was used to amplify the TCRB and TCRAD loci from a standardized quantity of quality-controlled genomic DNA. The amplicons covered the V(D)J region and were long enough to include the CDR3 and to identify the V and J genes. Through the commercial immunoSEQ service, the amplicons were sequenced on an Illumina platform. Corrections for primer bias and sequencing errors followed previously described methods, while TCRAD and TCRB definitions were based on the IMGT database. immunoSEQ Analyzer 3.0 and VDJTools were used for repertoire analysis, which covered basic statistics, V/J segment usage, diversity estimates, rarefaction and pairwise overlap. To estimate diversity, the Chao1, ChaoE, Efron-Thisted, Shannon and inverse Simpson indices were applied, and diversity was also estimated on datasets down-sampled to the smallest sample. Repertoire overlap used strict matching of CDR3 nucleotide sequence, V gene and J gene, with Jaccard-based multidimensional scaling clustering. Thymus samples yielded on average approximately 860,000 unique TCRB clonotypes, compared with about 80,000 from blood samples.

What was sequenced was thymocytes. This sequence was found in a boy under two years old with a congenital heart defect. Donor details come from another sample of the same person, matched by shared clones. The sequence links TRBV27 to TRBJ2-3; 8 central nucleotides agree with TRBD1. In nucleotides, the sequence is TGTGCCAGCAGTTTATCGACGGCAGGGGGCTATTTGGGGACAGATACGCAGTATTTT. Translated, it gives CASSLSTAGGYLGTDTQYF.